These T cell receptor beta chains were read from a single sample in a study of chemoradiotherapy in HPV16-positive cancers. The assay was immunoSEQ multiplex PCR, and TCRdb's table has in-frame clones only and misses some. The table shows about 840 clones, with under 90% occurring only once. Here the sequenced sample was tumor tissue, taken from a patient who underwent chemoradiotherapy. Receptors originate from a human donor with HPV-associated anogenital cancer. The CDR3 runs from the conserved cysteine through the conserved F or W. A D gene is named only where the DNA matches it firmly. A row's size may be missing; if present it is once, few, many or a size class.

V gene: TRBV30; J gene: TRBJ1-1; clone size: few; D gene: .; CDR3 protein: CAWRKGGDTEAFF; CDR3 DNA: TGTGCCTGGAGGAAGGGGGGGGACACTGAAGCTTTCTTT
V gene: TRBV5-5; J gene: TRBJ2-3; clone size: .; D gene: .; CDR3 protein: CASSSGFTDTQYF; CDR3 DNA: TGTGCCAGCAGCTCGGGCTTCACAGATACGCAGTATTTT
V gene: TRBV27; J gene: TRBJ1-2; clone size: .; D gene: .; CDR3 protein: CASSLNREGGYTF; CDR3 DNA: TGTGCCAGCAGCCTAAACAGGGAGGGCGGCTACACCTTC
V gene: TRBV27; J gene: TRBJ1-5; clone size: .; D gene: .; CDR3 protein: CASSLGPGRPQHF; CDR3 DNA: TGTGCCAGCAGTTTAGGGCCGGGGCGGCCCCAGCATTTT
V gene: TRBV2; J gene: TRBJ2-2; clone size: .; D gene: .; CDR3 protein: CASNLITGELFF; CDR3 DNA: TGTGCCAGCAACCTTATCACCGGGGAGCTGTTTTTT
V gene: TRBV18; J gene: TRBJ1-5; clone size: .; D gene: TRBD1; CDR3 protein: CASSQLGQGSNQPQHF; CDR3 DNA: TGTGCCAGCTCACAACTCGGACAGGGAAGCAATCAGCCCCAGCATTTT
V gene: TRBV29-1; J gene: TRBJ2-3; clone size: .; D gene: TRBD2; CDR3 protein: CSVLAGGTDTQYF; CDR3 DNA: TGCAGCGTACTAGCGGGGGGTACAGATACGCAGTATTTT
V gene: TRBV7-2; J gene: TRBJ2-7; clone size: .; D gene: .; CDR3 protein: CASSFLGGTYEQYF; CDR3 DNA: TGTGCCAGCAGCTTCTTGGGGGGCACCTACGAGCAGTACTTC
V gene: TRBV6-1; J gene: TRBJ2-6; clone size: .; D gene: .; CDR3 protein: CASSGPAGTSSGANVLTF; CDR3 DNA: TGTGCCAGCAGTGGTCCGGCGGGGACCAGCTCTGGGGCCAACGTCCTGACTTTC
V gene: TRBV9; J gene: TRBJ2-3; clone size: .; D gene: TRBD1; CDR3 protein: CASSVGGTGLFDTQYF; CDR3 DNA: TGTGCCAGCAGCGTAGGGGGGACAGGCCTGTTTGATACGCAGTATTTT
V gene: TRBV19; J gene: TRBJ2-3; clone size: .; D gene: .; CDR3 protein: CASSFSDTQYF; CDR3 DNA: TGTGCCAGTAGTTTTAGCGATACGCAGTATTTT
V gene: TRBV7-2; J gene: TRBJ2-3; clone size: .; D gene: TRBD2; CDR3 protein: CASSPGTSGADTQYF; CDR3 DNA: TGTGCCAGCAGTCCCGGGACTAGCGGGGCAGATACGCAGTATTTT
V gene: TRBV5-6; J gene: TRBJ2-1; clone size: .; D gene: TRBD2; CDR3 protein: CASSPTSGGYNEQFF; CDR3 DNA: TGTGCCAGCAGCCCAACTAGCGGGGGGTACAATGAGCAGTTCTTC
V gene: TRBV7-6; J gene: TRBJ1-3; clone size: .; D gene: TRBD1; CDR3 protein: CASSLGQGIGTGNTIYF; CDR3 DNA: TGTGCCAGCAGCTTAGGACAGGGGATCGGAACTGGAAACACCATATATTTT
V gene: TRBV6-5; J gene: TRBJ2-5; clone size: .; D gene: .; CDR3 protein: CASSYGPETQYF; CDR3 DNA: TGTGCCAGCAGTTACGGGCCCGAGACCCAGTACTTC
V gene: TRBV7-2; J gene: TRBJ2-5; clone size: .; D gene: .; CDR3 protein: CASSLNTATSKGTQYF; CDR3 DNA: TGTGCCAGCAGCTTAAACACCGCGACATCAAAGGGGACCCAGTACTTC
V gene: TRBV29-1; J gene: TRBJ1-2; clone size: .; D gene: .; CDR3 protein: CSVWWAGEGYGYTF; CDR3 DNA: TGCAGCGTTTGGTGGGCAGGGGAAGGCTATGGCTACACCTTC
V gene: TRBV25-1; J gene: TRBJ2-2; clone size: .; D gene: TRBD1; CDR3 protein: CASSELTGLGTGELFF; CDR3 DNA: TGTGCCAGCAGTGAATTGACAGGGCTGGGAACCGGGGAGCTGTTTTTT
V gene: TRBV25-1; J gene: TRBJ2-7; clone size: .; D gene: TRBD1; CDR3 protein: CASSEAGGQGITYEQYF; CDR3 DNA: TGTGCCAGCAGTGAGGCCGGGGGACAGGGAATCACCTACGAGCAGTACTTC
V gene: TRBV19; J gene: TRBJ2-2; clone size: .; D gene: .; CDR3 protein: CASSIVQDVTGELFF; CDR3 DNA: TGTGCCAGTAGTATCGTTCAGGATGTGACCGGGGAGCTGTTTTTT
V gene: TRBV19; J gene: TRBJ2-7; clone size: .; D gene: .; CDR3 protein: CASREEAYSTYEQYF; CDR3 DNA: TGTGCCAGTAGGGAGGAGGCCTACTCAACCTACGAGCAGTACTTC
V gene: TRBV4-3; J gene: TRBJ1-2; clone size: few; D gene: .; CDR3 protein: CASSQGTGGFFYGYTF; CDR3 DNA: TGCGCCAGCAGCCAGGGTACCGGGGGATTCTTCTATGGCTACACCTTC
V gene: TRBV11-2; J gene: TRBJ2-3; clone size: .; D gene: .; CDR3 protein: CASSARLRTDTQYF; CDR3 DNA: TGTGCCAGCAGCGCGAGACTACGAACAGATACGCAGTATTTT
V gene: TRBV11-2; J gene: TRBJ1-6; clone size: .; D gene: TRBD1; CDR3 protein: CASRDPRGGSPLHF; CDR3 DNA: TGTGCCAGCAGGGACCCCAGGGGGGGTTCACCCCTCCACTTT
V gene: TRBV4-1; J gene: TRBJ2-7; clone size: .; D gene: TRBD2; CDR3 protein: CASSQAPAGGSSYEQYF; CDR3 DNA: TGCGCCAGCAGCCAAGCCCCAGCGGGGGGAAGCTCCTACGAGCAGTACTTC
V gene: TRBV30; J gene: TRBJ2-7; clone size: .; D gene: TRBD1; CDR3 protein: CASDRGRDEQYF; CDR3 DNA: TGTGCCTCGGACAGGGGGAGGGACGAGCAGTACTTC